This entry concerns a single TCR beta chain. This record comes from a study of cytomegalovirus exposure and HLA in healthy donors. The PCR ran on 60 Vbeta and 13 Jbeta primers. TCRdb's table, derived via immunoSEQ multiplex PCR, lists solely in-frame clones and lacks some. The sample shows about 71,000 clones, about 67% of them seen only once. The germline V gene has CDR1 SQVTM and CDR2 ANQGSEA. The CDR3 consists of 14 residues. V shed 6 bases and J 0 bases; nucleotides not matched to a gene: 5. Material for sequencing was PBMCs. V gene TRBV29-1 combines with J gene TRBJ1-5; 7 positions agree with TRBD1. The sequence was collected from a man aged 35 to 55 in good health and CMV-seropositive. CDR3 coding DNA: TGCAGCGTGACCGGGACAGATAGCAATCAGCCCCAGCATTTT. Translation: CSVTGTDSNQPQHF. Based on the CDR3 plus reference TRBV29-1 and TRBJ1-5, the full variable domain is SAVISQKPSRDICQRGTSLTIQCQVDSQVTMMFWYRQQPGQSLTLIATANQGSEATYESGFVIDKFPISRPNLTFSTLTVSNMSPEDSSIYLCSVTGTDSNQPQHFGDGTRLSIL.